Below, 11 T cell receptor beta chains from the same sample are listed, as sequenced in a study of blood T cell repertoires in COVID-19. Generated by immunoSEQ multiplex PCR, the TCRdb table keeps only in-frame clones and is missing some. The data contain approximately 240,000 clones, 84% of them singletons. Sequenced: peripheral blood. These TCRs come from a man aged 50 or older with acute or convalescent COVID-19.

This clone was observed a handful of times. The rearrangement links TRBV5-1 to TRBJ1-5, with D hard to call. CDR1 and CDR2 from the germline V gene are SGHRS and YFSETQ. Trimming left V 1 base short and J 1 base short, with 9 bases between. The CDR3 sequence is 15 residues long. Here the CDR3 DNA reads TGCGCCAGCAGCTTGTCAGGAGGAAGCAATCAGCCCCAGCATTTT. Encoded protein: CASSLSGGSNQPQHF.

The CDR3 is CASTYLRQGPLQETQYF. CDR3 DNA: TGTGCCAGCACCTACCTTAGACAGGGGCCCTTACAAGAGACCCAGTACTTC. The V gene is TRBV27, the J gene TRBJ2-5, with 8 bases lining up with TRBD1. Germline CDR1 reads MNHEY; CDR2 reads SMNVEV (reference sequence). This CDR3 spans 17 amino acids. J lost 2 bases, V lost 7 bases, and 15 bases had no gene match.

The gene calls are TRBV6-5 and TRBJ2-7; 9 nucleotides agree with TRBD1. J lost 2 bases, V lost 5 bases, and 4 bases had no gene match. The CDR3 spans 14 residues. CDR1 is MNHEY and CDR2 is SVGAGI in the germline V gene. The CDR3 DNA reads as TGTGCCAGCAGTAACCGGGACAGGGCCTACGAGCAGTACTTC. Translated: CASSNRDRAYEQYF.

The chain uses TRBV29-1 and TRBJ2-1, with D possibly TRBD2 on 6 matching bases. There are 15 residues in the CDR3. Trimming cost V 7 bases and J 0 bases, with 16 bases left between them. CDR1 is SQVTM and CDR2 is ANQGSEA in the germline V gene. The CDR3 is CSARPGLISYNEQFF. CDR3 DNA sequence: TGCAGCGCCCGACCGGGACTTATCTCCTACAATGAGCAGTTCTTC.

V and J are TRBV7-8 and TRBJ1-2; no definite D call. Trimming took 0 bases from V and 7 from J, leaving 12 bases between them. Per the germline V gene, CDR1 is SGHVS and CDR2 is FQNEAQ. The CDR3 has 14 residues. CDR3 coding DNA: TGTGCCAGCAGCTTAGCCGAGGAGTCGGGTGGCTACACCTTC. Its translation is CASSLAEESGGYTF.

The CDR3 protein is CASRDQGYEQYF. For the CDR3, the DNA is TGTGCCAGCCGGGATCAAGGCTACGAGCAGTACTTC. V and J are TRBV2 and TRBJ2-7, with D tentatively TRBD2 (5 bases). V was shortened by 8 bases and J by 3 bases, with 11 bases between the two germline ends. CDR3 length: 12 residues. In germline, CDR1 is SNHLY, CDR2 FYNNEI.

CDR3 residues: CASSSRRRARSYEQYF. DNA of the CDR3: TGTGCCAGCAGTTCCCGTCGGAGGGCGCGCTCCTACGAGCAGTACTTC. The chain is built from TRBV6-5 and TRBJ2-7; tentative D call: TRBD2 (6 bases). Germline-derived CDR1 and CDR2 are MNHEY and SVGAGI. Trimming took 4 bases from V and 0 from J, leaving 16 bases between them. The CDR3 consists of 16 residues.

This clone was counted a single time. The DNA for the CDR3 is TGTGCCAGCAGTTACTCGCAGTATTCCTACAATGAGCAGTTCTTC. Residues: CASSYSQYSYNEQFF. V is TRBV6-5 and J is TRBJ2-1; no reliable D call. CDR1 and CDR2 (germline): MNHEY, SVGAGI. This CDR3 region has 15 residues. The germline V and J ends were trimmed by 0 bases and 1 base, with 7 bases remaining between them.

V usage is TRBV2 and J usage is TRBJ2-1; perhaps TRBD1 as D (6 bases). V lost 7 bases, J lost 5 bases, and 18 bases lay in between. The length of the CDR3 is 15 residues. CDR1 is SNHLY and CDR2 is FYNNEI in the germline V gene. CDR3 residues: CASTNDRSGNNEQFF. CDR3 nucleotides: TGTGCCAGCACCAACGACAGGTCGGGGAACAATGAGCAGTTCTTC.

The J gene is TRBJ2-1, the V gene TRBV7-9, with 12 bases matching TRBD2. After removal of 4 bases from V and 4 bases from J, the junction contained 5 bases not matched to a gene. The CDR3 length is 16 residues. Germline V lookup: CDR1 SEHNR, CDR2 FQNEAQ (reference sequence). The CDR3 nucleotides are TGTGCCAGCAGCTGGCGCGGGACTAGCGGGTACAATGAGCAGTTCTTC. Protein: CASSWRGTSGYNEQFF.

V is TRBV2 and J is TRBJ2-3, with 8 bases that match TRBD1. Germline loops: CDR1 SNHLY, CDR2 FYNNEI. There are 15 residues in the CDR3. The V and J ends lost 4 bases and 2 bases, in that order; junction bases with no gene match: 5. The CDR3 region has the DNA TGTGCCAGCAGTGGGACAGGGCCCACCACAGATACGCAGTATTTT. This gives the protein CASSGTGPTTDTQYF.